This T cell receptor (beta chain) was documented in a study of blood T cell repertoires in COVID-19. Only in-frame clones appear in the TCRdb table, and some are missing; sequencing was by immunoSEQ multiplex PCR. The sample lists around 250,000 clones, approximately 91% seen once, with approximately 1.2% in the top ten. Material for sequencing was PBMCs or T cells enriched from blood (not recorded which). This clonotype originated in a human donor in a cohort exposed to, infected with or recovered from COVID-19 (not recorded which). The donor label of this sample is uncertain.

CDR3 nucleotide sequence: TGTGCCAGCAGCGGCCCCGGGACAGGGCCGGGGGCCAACGTCCTGACTTTC. Translation: CASSGPGTGPGANVLTF. This chain links TRBV9 with TRBJ2-6; 9 bases align to TRBD1. Germline assignment: CDR1 SGDLS and CDR2 YYNGEE. Unmatched junction bases numbered 8, after V lost 3 bases and J lost 4 bases. This CDR3 region has 17 residues.